The 19 T cell receptor beta chains below all came from one sample that was sequenced in a study of cytomegalovirus exposure and HLA in healthy donors. The study ran its PCR with 60 Vbeta and 13 Jbeta primers. Clones were read by immunoSEQ multiplex PCR, and TCRdb kept only the in-frame ones, dropping some. The top ten clones hold approximately 3% of a sample with some 170,000 clones, over 60% of them seen once. The specimen sequenced was PBMCs. All receptors derive from a woman between 25 and 40 years old in good health and CMV-seronegative.

The chain joins TRBV7-2 to TRBJ2-1; D gene unclear. This CDR3 contains 12 residues. V lost 5 bases to trimming and J lost 8 bases, with 10 bases between them. The germline gives CDR1 SGHTA, CDR2 FQGNSA. CDR3 DNA: TGTGCCAGCAGCCCTCAGCGACATGAGCAGTTCTTC. This translates into CASSPQRHEQFF.

This clone ranks as medium-sized. The rearrangement links TRBV4-3 to TRBJ2-1; TRBD2 aligns across 7 bases. V was pared by 1 base and J by 2 bases, with 2 bases of the junction left unmatched. CDR3 length: 15 amino acids. From germline, CDR1 is LGHNA and CDR2 YSLEER. CDR3 region: CASSQGGRAYNEQFF. As DNA, the CDR3 is TGCGCCAGCAGCCAAGGAGGGAGGGCCTACAATGAGCAGTTCTTC.

V is TRBV19 and J is TRBJ2-2; weak D call: TRBD1 (5 bases). The V and J ends lost 4 bases and 3 bases respectively, with 21 bases between them. Germline CDR1 LNHDA, CDR2 SQIVND (reference sequence). The CDR3 has 18 residues. CDR3 loop: CASSTILGDFVYTGELFF. Written as DNA, the CDR3 is TGTGCCAGTAGTACCATTCTAGGGGATTTCGTATACACCGGGGAGCTGTTTTTT.

The chain carries TRBV5-1 and TRBJ2-1, with TRBD1 matching over 7 bases. With 4 bases clipped from V and 5 bases from J, the junction kept 3 bases outside the gene matches. The CDR3 covers 13 residues. The germline gives CDR1 SGHRS, CDR2 YFSETQ. The CDR3 sequence is CASSPGQDNEQFF. As DNA, the CDR3 is TGCGCCAGCAGCCCTGGACAGGACAATGAGCAGTTCTTC.

With respect to this clone: At one boundary the junction diverges from the germline segment, which might be a read error. The chain links TRBV28 to TRBJ2-3, with 9 nucleotides matching TRBD2. CDR3 size: 12 residues. In germline, CDR1 is MDHEN, CDR2 SYDVKM. CDR3 nucleotides: TGTGCCAGCAGTCCGTCTAGCGGGGCCCTCCATTTT. As protein: CASSPSSGALHF.

There are a few counts of this clone. The chain has TRBV11-2 and TRBJ2-7, with 7 positions matching TRBD1. The CDR3 runs 14 residues. From germline, CDR1 is SGHAT and CDR2 FQNNGV. The ends lost 5 bases at V and 1 base at J; junction bases unmatched: 5. In nucleotides, the CDR3 is TGTGCCAGCAGCACCCGGGACAGTTCCTACGAGCAGTACTTC. Translation gives CASSTRDSSYEQYF.

The chain combines TRBV14 with TRBJ2-5, with D perhaps TRBD2 (6 bases). The closer fit of TRBJ2-7 to the DNA end suggests the J call may be wrong. Germline V gene data show CDR1 as SGHDN and CDR2 as FVKESK. This CDR3 spans 15 amino acids. The CDR3 here is CASSPNWGLPHEQYF. CDR3 nucleotide sequence: TGTGCCAGCAGCCCCAATTGGGGACTCCCACACGAGCAGTACTTC.

The gene calls are TRBV7-2 and TRBJ1-2, with a possible D match to TRBD1 (6 bases). V was cut by 1 base and J by 1 base, with 10 bases left in between. The length of the CDR3 is 15 residues. Germline CDR1 reads SGHTA; CDR2 reads FQGNSA. The CDR3 region is CASSLGGPLNYGYTF. The CDR3 DNA reads TGTGCCAGCAGCTTAGGGGGGCCACTTAACTATGGCTACACCTTC.

J is TRBJ2-7 and V is TRBV4-3; 12 nucleotides align to TRBD2. Trimming removed 0 bases from V and 1 base from J; junction bases left unmatched: 4. The CDR3 has 17 amino acids. Per the germline V gene, CDR1 is LGHNA and CDR2 is YSLEER. CDR3: CASSQDWTSGTSYEQYF. In nucleotides, the CDR3 is TGCGCCAGCAGCCAAGATTGGACTAGCGGGACGTCCTACGAGCAGTACTTC.

The chain combines TRBV4-2 with TRBJ1-5; possibly TRBD1 for D (5 bases). V lost 2 bases and J lost 6, with 20 bases in between. CDR1 is LGHNA, CDR2 YNFKEQ, per germline. This CDR3 comprises 17 residues. The CDR3 here is CASSQQPSGREGQPQHF. The CDR3 DNA is TGTGCCAGCAGCCAACAACCCTCCGGCAGGGAGGGTCAGCCCCAGCATTTT.

This chain links TRBV30 with TRBJ2-1, with D possibly being TRBD2 (5 bases). Per germline, CDR1 GTSNPN and CDR2 SVGIG (reference sequence). The CDR3 sequence is 19 residues long. V shed 8 bases and J shed 2 bases, with 31 bases lying between them. CDR3: CAGWENHRPFDGAYNEQFF. CDR3 nucleotides: TGTGCCGGATGGGAGAACCATCGACCGTTCGACGGCGCCTACAATGAGCAGTTCTTC.

DNA for the CDR3: TGTGCCAGCAGACAGGGTCACCAGACGTCCGAGCAGTACTTC. It encodes CASRQGHQTSEQYF. The rearrangement uses TRBV27 and TRBJ2-7, with D possibly TRBD1 on 6 matching bases. Germline CDR1 reads MNHEY; CDR2 reads SMNVEV (reference sequence). Trimming shortened V by 6 bases and J by 6 bases, and 18 bases separated the two germline ends. This CDR3 has 14 residues.

As concerns this clone: At one of its ends the junction is not consistent with the germline gene, which may arise from a read error. This chain uses TRBV7-2 with TRBJ2-7; possible D gene TRBD2, 6 bases. The CDR3 is 15 amino acids. Germline CDR1 reads SGHTA; CDR2 reads FQGNSA. The CDR3 here is CASSSTESWGREPYF. The DNA of the CDR3 is TGTGCCAGCAGCTCCACAGAAAGCTGGGGTCGGGAGCCGTACTTC.

This clone was counted once. This rearrangement joins TRBV25-1 to TRBJ2-7, with 10 bases that match TRBD2. The V and J ends lost 3 bases and 2 bases, in that order; junction bases with no gene match: 4. Germline assignment: CDR1 MGHDK and CDR2 SYGVNS. The CDR3 totals 15 residues. The CDR3 DNA sequence: TGTGCCAGCAGTGATGTCCTAGCGGGAGCCTACGAGCAGTACTTC. It translates to CASSDVLAGAYEQYF.

V and J are TRBV4-3 and TRBJ2-3; 9 nucleotides align to TRBD2. V was pared by 0 bases and J by 6 bases, with 4 bases of the junction left unmatched. Germline V lookup: CDR1 LGHNA, CDR2 YSLEER. The CDR3 runs 15 residues. Here the CDR3 reads CASSQERGGVDTQYF. The CDR3 DNA sequence: TGCGCCAGCAGCCAAGAGCGGGGGGGCGTGGATACGCAGTATTTT.

This chain connects TRBV7-6 to TRBJ2-7; tentative D call: TRBD1 (6 bases). Germline V gives CDR1 SGHVS, CDR2 FNYEAQ. Trimming removed 6 bases at V and 2 bases at J, with 11 bases between. The CDR3 contains 13 residues. The CDR3 region is CASSSTGPYEQYF. CDR3 DNA sequence: TGTGCCAGCAGTTCCACAGGGCCCTACGAGCAGTACTTC.

This chain connects TRBV7-6 to TRBJ2-6; maybe TRBD1 (6 bases). The V end was cut by 5 bases, the J end by 1 base, with 15 bases between. This CDR3 has 17 residues. CDR1 and CDR2 (germline): SGHVS, FNYEAQ. Here the CDR3 reads CASSPGTSVSGANVLTF. CDR3 bases: TGTGCCAGCAGCCCAGGGACAAGCGTGTCTGGGGCCAACGTCCTGACTTTC. Based on the CDR3 plus reference TRBV7-6 and TRBJ2-6, the full variable domain is GAGVSQSPRYKVTKRGQDVALRCDPISGHVSLYWYRQALGQGPEFLTYFNYEAQQDKSGLPNDRFSAERPEGSISTLTIQRTEQRDSAMYRCASSPGTSVSGANVLTFGAGSRLTVL.

A single count supports this clone. The rearrangement links TRBV18 to TRBJ2-2, with D tentatively TRBD1 (6 bases). The germline CDR1 and CDR2 sequences are KGHSH and LQKENI. V lost 0 bases and J lost 5, with 10 bases in between. The CDR3 has 15 residues. In nucleotides, the CDR3 is TGTGCCAGCTCACCACCGGGACAAAATACCGGGGAGCTGTTTTTT. It encodes CASSPPGQNTGELFF.

This clone appeared a single time. This sequence joins TRBV4-3 and TRBJ1-3; tentative D call: TRBD1 (6 bases). The germline V gene encodes CDR1 LGHNA and CDR2 YSLEER. The CDR3 is 15 residues long. The V end was cut by 2 bases, the J end by 3 bases, with 11 bases between. Here the CDR3 DNA reads TGCGCCAGCAGCCAAAACAGGGTGGATGGAAACACCATATATTTT. Its protein is CASSQNRVDGNTIYF.